This T cell receptor (beta chain) was sequenced during a study of T cell changes during pregnancy in multiple sclerosis. The assay was immunoSEQ multiplex PCR, and TCRdb's table has in-frame clones only and misses some. Here the sample spans about 110,000 clones, less than 95% being singletons. The receptor comes from a female donor with multiple sclerosis, enrolled in a pregnancy study. The sample in question was peripheral blood, obtained after pregnancy.

The CDR3: CASRRGQRGTEAFF. CDR3 DNA sequence: TGTGCCAGCAGGCGGGGACAGCGAGGCACTGAAGCTTTCTTT. The chain has TRBV2 and TRBJ1-1; TRBD1 matches at 7 bases. The germline V gene has CDR1 SNHLY and CDR2 FYNNEI. The CDR3 covers 14 residues. Germline trimming cut 6 bases from V and 4 bases from J; bases unmatched to any gene: 8.